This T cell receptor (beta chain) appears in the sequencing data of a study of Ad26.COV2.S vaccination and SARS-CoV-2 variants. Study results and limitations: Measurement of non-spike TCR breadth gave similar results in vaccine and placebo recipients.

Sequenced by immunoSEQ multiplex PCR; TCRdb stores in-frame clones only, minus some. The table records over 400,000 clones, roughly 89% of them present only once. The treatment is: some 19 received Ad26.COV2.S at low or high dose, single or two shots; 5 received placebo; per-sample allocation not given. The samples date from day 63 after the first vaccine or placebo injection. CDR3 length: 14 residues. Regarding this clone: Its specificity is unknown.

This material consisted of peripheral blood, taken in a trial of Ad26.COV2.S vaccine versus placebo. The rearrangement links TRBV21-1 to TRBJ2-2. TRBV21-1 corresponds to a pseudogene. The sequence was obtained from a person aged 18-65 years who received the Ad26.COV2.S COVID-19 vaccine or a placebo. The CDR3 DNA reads TGTGCCAGCAGCAAAGGTGGGAACACCGGGGAGCTGTTTTTT. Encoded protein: CASSKGGNTGELFF.